The present T cell receptor beta chain was sequenced within a study of T and B cells in COVID-19 patients. Study summary: Blood was sampled from COVID-19 patients who were either actively infected or recovered. Study-wide results and caveats: At recovery TRB diversity and richness exceeded healthy donors, after highly clonal active COVID-19 repertoires.

TRB was amplified from approximately 250-480 ng of blood genomic DNA. This CDR3 contains 16 residues. Germline V gives CDR1 LGHNT, CDR2 FRNRAP. Trimming cost V 5 bases and J 2 bases, with 17 bases left between them. TRB rearrangements were amplified by multiplex PCR with BIOMED2 TRB-A/B primers. TCRdb recomputed calls from the multiplex PCR reads with MiXCR, one row per CDR3 protein. This table has 20,000 or so distinct CDR3 sequences, 36% appearing once. On this clonotype: Its matching antigen is unknown.

This sequence originates from a human donor with active COVID-19. What was sequenced was blood. The chain uses TRBV12-5 and TRBJ2-3; D is perhaps TRBD1 (7 bases). The CDR3: CASGSVEGAHTDTQYF. For the CDR3, the DNA is TGTGCTAGTGGTAGCGTGGAGGGGGCTCACACAGATACGCAGTATTTT.